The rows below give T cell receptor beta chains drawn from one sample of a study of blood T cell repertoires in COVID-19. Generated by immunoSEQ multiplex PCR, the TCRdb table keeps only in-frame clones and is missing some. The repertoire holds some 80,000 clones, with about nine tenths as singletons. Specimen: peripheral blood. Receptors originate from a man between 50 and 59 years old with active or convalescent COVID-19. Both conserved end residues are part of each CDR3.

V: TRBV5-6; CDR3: CASSLGASPVGGYTF
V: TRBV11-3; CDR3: CASSHDRGQNTGELFF
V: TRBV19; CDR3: CASSAYRVDYGYTF
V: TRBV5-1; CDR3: CASSSGTGAYEQYF
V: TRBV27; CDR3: CASSQGQGPYNEQFF
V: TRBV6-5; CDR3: CASLAGSSNQPQHF
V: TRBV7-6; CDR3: CASSPGQLHSGNTIYF
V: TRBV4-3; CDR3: CASSQETGGGTQYF
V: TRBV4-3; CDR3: CASSQQTGEYSPLHF
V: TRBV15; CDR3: CATRLGTGSHEQYF
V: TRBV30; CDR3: CAWSVHFPGQGDEKLFF
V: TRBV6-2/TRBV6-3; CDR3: CASSPPGGLYEQYF
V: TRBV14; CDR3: CASSHRGVNEKLFF
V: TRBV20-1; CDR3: CSASGYYSYEQYF
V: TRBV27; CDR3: CASSPQGPYNEQFF
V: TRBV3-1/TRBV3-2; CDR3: CASSQDDGTGHQPQHF
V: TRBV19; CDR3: CASSTGQGGDQPQHF
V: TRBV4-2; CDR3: CASSPIPTENYGYTF
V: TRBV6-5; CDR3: CASTETGGLYGYTF
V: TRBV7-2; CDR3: CASSLMSGGATDTQYF
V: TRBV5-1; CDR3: CASSLGMGRAGYTF
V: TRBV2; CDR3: CASNEGLDGSGTQYF
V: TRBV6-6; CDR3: CASRSGDHNQPQHF
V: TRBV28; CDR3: CASSSNYGYTF
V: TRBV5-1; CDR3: CASSLTFTGSNTEAFF
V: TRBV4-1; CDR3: CASSQDEGTGLGETQYF
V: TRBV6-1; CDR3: CASSDDRQGARGFF
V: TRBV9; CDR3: CASSRFGGSQPQHF
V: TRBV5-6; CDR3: CASNWGDRGDTQYF
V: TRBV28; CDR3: CASSFSGQYNQPQHF
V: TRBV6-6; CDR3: CASSYSEDNQPQHF
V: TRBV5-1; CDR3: CASSLVGQADNSPLHF
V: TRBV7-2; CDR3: CASSSQGIIGELFF
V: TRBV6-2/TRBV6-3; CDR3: CASSYVRDNGYTF
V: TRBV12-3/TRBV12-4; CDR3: CASSLQGKTQYF
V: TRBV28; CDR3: CASSLSDPSSSYNSPLHF
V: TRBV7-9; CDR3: CASSLADIEETQYF
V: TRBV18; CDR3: CASSPRRGGQFQKTDTQYF
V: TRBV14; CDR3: CASSQERSGTGLPSPLHF
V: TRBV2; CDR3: CASSLTDRVQPQHF
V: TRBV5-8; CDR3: CASSPLGQGITNEKLFF
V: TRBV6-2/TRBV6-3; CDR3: CASSSFDSPQGGANVLTF
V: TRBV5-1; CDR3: CASSLEGQPNQPQHF
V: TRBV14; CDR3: CASSQDTVLETQYF
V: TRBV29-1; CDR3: CSVPPVRVGYQPQHF
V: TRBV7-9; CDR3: CASRTQVLNTEAFF
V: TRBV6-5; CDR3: CASSYSPAVPGTEAFF
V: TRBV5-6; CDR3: CASSWRWDTEAFF
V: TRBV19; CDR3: CASSIDDRSSAHF
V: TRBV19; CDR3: CASSKKGTGGPYNEQFF
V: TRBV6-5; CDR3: CASRTGTEGNTEAFF
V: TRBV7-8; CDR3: CASSRTGGALTNEKLFF